These 10 T cell receptor beta chains originate from one sample sequenced in a study of glioma-infiltrating T cells (dated by TCRdb to 2016 to 2017). The sequencing machine was an Illumina MiSeq. TCR alpha and beta CDR3 regions were amplified with the iRepertoire nested amplicon-rescue multiplex PCR (arm-PCR) platform from RNA. Clones were called with MiXCR by TCRdb after fastp trimmed the public reads at Q25, and only in-frame beta chains were retained. Rows matching on CDR3 protein sequence are summarized as one entry with the most common DNA and genes. The sample table lists about 180,000 distinct CDR3 sequences, about 47% of them with a count of one. The ten most abundant clones make up 4% to 6.5% of the sample. Sequenced sample: glioma tissue, nonneoplastic brain tissue, or PBMCs (not recorded which). Every receptor here comes from a human donor with low-grade glioma or glioblastoma, undergoing nonglioma brain surgery, or in good health (not recorded which).

This clonotype was counted at least ten times. J is TRBJ2-1 and V is TRBV6-1, with unresolved D. CDR3 length: 11 residues. V lost 5 bases and J 7 bases, leaving 6 bases between the germline ends. Germline CDR1 reads MNHNS; CDR2 reads SASEGT. Here the CDR3 reads CASSPNNEQFF. CDR3 nucleotides: TGTGCCAGCAGTCCAAATAATGAGCAGTTCTTC.

The chain carries TRBV12-3 or TRBV12-4 and TRBJ1-2; D unresolved. V lost 6 bases and J 4 bases, leaving 12 bases between the germline ends. There are 13 residues in the CDR3. CDR3 in DNA: TGTGCCAGCAGCGGCGCGCCCAGCTATGGCTACACCTTC. Translation gives CASSGAPSYGYTF.

In its sample, this clonotype was seen a few times. Compared with germline, one end of the junction differs, possibly owing to a read error. This chain connects TRBV6-1 to TRBJ1-1; 10 bases align to TRBD1. The length of the CDR3 is 16 residues. Germline CDR1 and CDR2: MNHNS and SASEGT. The DNA for the CDR3 is TGTGCCATCAGTGCTCCATCGGGACAGGGGTACACTGAAGCTTTCTTT. This sequence encodes CAISAPSGQGYTEAFF.

Many counts were recorded for this clonotype. The chain has TRBV27 and TRBJ2-6, with a tentative D call TRBD2 (6 bases). The germline V gene has CDR1 MNHEY and CDR2 SMNVEV (reference sequence). CDR3 length equals 16 residues. Trimming took off 2 bases at V and 4 bases at J, with 12 bases between the two ends. CDR3 coding DNA: TGTGCCAGCAGTTTAGGCGGGGCGCGGGGGGCCAACGTCCTGACTTTC. It codes for CASSLGGARGANVLTF.

Of note for this clonotype: A read error may explain this, as a much larger clone is one base away. The V gene is TRBV6-5, the J gene TRBJ2-1; D is unresolved. The CDR3 runs 16 residues. V lost 0 bases and J lost 10, with 19 bases in between. Looked up from germline, CDR1 is MNHEY and CDR2 is SVGAGI. CDR3 DNA sequence: TGTGCCAGCAGTTACTCGTCAACCGAGCCGGCGATGGAGCAGTTCTTC. This encodes CASSYSSTEPAMEQFF.

Concerning this clonotype itself: A read error may account for a junction end that differs from germline. The rearrangement uses TRBV12-3 or TRBV12-4 and TRBJ2-2, with D perhaps TRBD2 (6 bases). The CDR3 spans 12 residues. As DNA, the CDR3 is TGTGCCAGCCGCGGGAACACCGGGGAGCTGCTTTTT. This encodes CASRGNTGELLF.

This chain connects TRBV18 to TRBJ1-2; D is unresolved. The CDR3 totals 14 residues. The germline V gene encodes CDR1 KGHSH and CDR2 LQKENI. V was cut by 3 bases and J by 7 bases, with 15 bases left in between. As DNA, the CDR3 is TGTGCCAGCTCACCGGGCGGCAGGTCCCTTGGCTACACCTTC. Protein product: CASSPGGRSLGYTF.

The V call is TRBV19, the J call TRBJ2-2; TRBD2 aligns across 9 bases. Germline V gene lookup returns CDR1 LNHDA and CDR2 SQIVND (reference sequence). V dropped 6 bases and J dropped 1; count of bases not matched to a gene: 0. The CDR3 has 14 amino acids. The CDR3 is CASRTSGNTGELFF. CDR3 DNA: TGTGCCAGTAGGACTAGCGGGAACACCGGGGAGCTGTTTTTT.

Of note for this clonotype: This clone may be a read error of a much larger clone one base away. This chain uses TRBV5-1 with TRBJ1-1, with D perhaps TRBD1 (5 bases). The CDR3 totals 14 residues. In germline, CDR1 is SGHRS, CDR2 YFSETQ. The chain's CDR3 is CASSWKTANTEALF. CDR3 nucleotide sequence: TGCGCCAGCAGCTGGAAGACAGCGAACACTGAAGCTCTCTTT.

With regard to this clonotype: One base away lies a much larger clone, so this may be a sequencing read error. The genes are TRBV27 and TRBJ2-7, with TRBD2 matching 7 bases. V was clipped by 3 bases and J by 0 bases; unmatched bases: 8. This CDR3 has 16 residues. The V gene's germline CDR1 is MNHEY and CDR2 SMNVEV (reference sequence). CDR3 residues: CASSFNPGGSSYEQYF. CDR3 sequence (DNA): TGTGCCAGCAGTTTTAACCCCGGCGGGAGCTCCTACGAGCAGTACTTC.